A selection of T cell receptor beta chains follows, all from one sample in a study of CD8 T cells in ankylosing spondylitis. TCRdb itself ran the 5' RACE reads through MiXCR, one entry per CDR3 protein. The sample lists a few hundred thousand distinct CDR3 sequences, about 11% occurring once. What was sequenced was blood, either unsorted or a sorted T cell fraction (not recorded which). The receptors here all came from a male donor with ankylosing spondylitis or in good health (not recorded which). Each CDR3 is given with its conserved first and last residue. The order of the fields is clone size, D gene, J gene, V gene, CDR3 protein, CDR3 DNA. The D gene is left open where the match is weak. A row's size may be missing; if present it is once, few, many or a size class.

clone size: many; D gene: .; J gene: TRBJ2-7; V gene: TRBV20-1; CDR3 protein: CSARDLIQIYEQYF; CDR3 DNA: TGCAGTGCTAGAGATCTAATACAGATATACGAGCAGTACTTC
clone size: .; D gene: TRBD2; J gene: TRBJ2-3; V gene: TRBV7-9; CDR3 protein: CASSLGYLAENTDTQYF; CDR3 DNA: TGTGCCAGCAGCTTAGGCTATCTAGCGGAGAACACAGATACGCAGTATTTT
clone size: many; D gene: .; J gene: TRBJ1-1; V gene: TRBV12-3/TRBV12-4; CDR3 protein: CASSLRRGDTEAFF; CDR3 DNA: TGTGCCAGCAGTTTACGAAGGGGGGACACTGAAGCTTTCTTT
clone size: many; D gene: .; J gene: TRBJ2-7; V gene: TRBV20-1; CDR3 protein: CSAFPTGSSYEQYF; CDR3 DNA: TGCAGTGCTTTCCCGACAGGAAGCTCCTACGAGCAGTACTTC
clone size: many; D gene: TRBD2; J gene: TRBJ2-7; V gene: TRBV20-1; CDR3 protein: CSVPREVEQYF; CDR3 DNA: TGCAGTGTCCCCCGGGAGGTCGAGCAGTACTTC
clone size: many; D gene: TRBD2; J gene: TRBJ2-3; V gene: TRBV20-1; CDR3 protein: CSASLSGGQPSTDTQYF; CDR3 DNA: TGCAGTGCTAGTCTCAGCGGGGGGCAGCCTAGCACAGATACGCAGTATTTT
clone size: many; D gene: .; J gene: TRBJ2-7; V gene: TRBV28; CDR3 protein: CASAAPGTYEQYF; CDR3 DNA: TGTGCCAGCGCGGCCCCGGGGACCTACGAGCAGTACTTC
clone size: many; D gene: .; J gene: TRBJ2-2; V gene: TRBV7-3; CDR3 protein: CASSPGRANTGELFF; CDR3 DNA: TGTGCCAGCAGCCCCGGACGGGCGAACACCGGGGAGCTGTTTTTT
clone size: .; D gene: .; J gene: TRBJ2-3; V gene: TRBV6-2/TRBV6-3; CDR3 protein: CASSGPGADYPHSSTDTQYF; CDR3 DNA: TGTGCCAGCAGCGGTCCGGGAGCCGATTATCCCCATTCTAGCACAGATACGCAGTATTTT
clone size: many; D gene: TRBD2; J gene: TRBJ2-1; V gene: TRBV3-1; CDR3 protein: CASSVGGVSSYNEQFF; CDR3 DNA: TGTGCCAGCAGCGTCGGGGGGGTTAGCTCCTACAATGAGCAGTTCTTC
clone size: .; D gene: .; J gene: TRBJ2-4; V gene: TRBV7-3; CDR3 protein: CASSLAGGASKNIQYF; CDR3 DNA: TGTGCCAGCAGCTTGGCCGGAGGAGCCTCTAAAAACATTCAGTACTTC
clone size: few; D gene: .; J gene: TRBJ1-5; V gene: TRBV28; CDR3 protein: CASTEGRYNQPQHF; CDR3 DNA: TGTGCCAGCACCGAGGGCAGATACAATCAGCCCCAGCATTTT
clone size: many; D gene: .; J gene: TRBJ1-4; V gene: TRBV7-2; CDR3 protein: CASSHGAGREEKLFF; CDR3 DNA: TGTGCCAGCAGTCATGGGGCAGGGCGTGAGGAAAAACTGTTTTTT
clone size: many; D gene: .; J gene: TRBJ2-7; V gene: TRBV5-1; CDR3 protein: CASRNPTDYEQYF; CDR3 DNA: TGCGCCAGCAGGAACCCGACCGACTACGAGCAGTACTTC
clone size: many; D gene: .; J gene: TRBJ2-1; V gene: TRBV29-1; CDR3 protein: CGCSAKNEQFF; CDR3 DNA: TGCGGGTGTAGCGCAAAGAATGAGCAGTTCTTC
clone size: many; D gene: .; J gene: TRBJ2-2; V gene: TRBV7-2; CDR3 protein: CASSLLPSSTGELFF; CDR3 DNA: TGTGCCAGCAGCTTATTGCCCAGTTCCACCGGGGAGCTGTTTTTT
clone size: many; D gene: .; J gene: TRBJ1-2; V gene: TRBV5-1; CDR3 protein: CASSFQGDYGYTF; CDR3 DNA: TGCGCCAGCAGCTTCCAGGGCGACTATGGCTACACCTTC
clone size: many; D gene: .; J gene: TRBJ1-2; V gene: TRBV2; CDR3 protein: CASSEARGNYGYTF; CDR3 DNA: TGTGCCAGCAGTGAAGCCCGGGGAAACTATGGCTACACCTTC
clone size: many; D gene: .; J gene: TRBJ1-2; V gene: TRBV24-1; CDR3 protein: CATSDLTATTFAF; CDR3 DNA: TGTGCCACCAGTGATTTGACTGCGACCACGTTTGCCTTC
clone size: few; D gene: .; J gene: TRBJ2-5; V gene: TRBV11-2; CDR3 protein: CASSYSGVRQETQYF; CDR3 DNA: TGTGCCAGCAGCTATTCGGGGGTCCGCCAAGAGACCCAGTACTTC
clone size: many; D gene: .; J gene: TRBJ2-3; V gene: TRBV20-1; CDR3 protein: CSAYRGMSTDTQYF; CDR3 DNA: TGCAGTGCCTACAGAGGGATGTCCACAGATACGCAGTATTTT
clone size: .; D gene: .; J gene: TRBJ1-5; V gene: TRBV28; CDR3 protein: CASSLNQGNQPQHF; CDR3 DNA: TGTGCCAGCAGTTTAAATCAGGGCAATCAGCCCCAGCATTTT
clone size: many; D gene: TRBD1; J gene: TRBJ2-7; V gene: TRBV12-3/TRBV12-4; CDR3 protein: CASSWTGAGEQYF; CDR3 DNA: TGTGCCAGCAGTTGGACAGGGGCGGGCGAGCAGTACTTC
clone size: few; D gene: .; J gene: TRBJ1-1; V gene: TRBV7-9; CDR3 protein: CASSPQQGGGTEAFF; CDR3 DNA: TGTGCCAGCAGCCCACAACAGGGCGGCGGCACTGAAGCTTTCTTT
clone size: many; D gene: .; J gene: TRBJ2-3; V gene: TRBV7-9; CDR3 protein: CASSLATDTQYF; CDR3 DNA: TGTGCCAGCAGCTTAGCCACAGATACGCAGTATTTT
clone size: .; D gene: TRBD1; J gene: TRBJ1-4; V gene: TRBV20-1; CDR3 protein: CSARARGLLVEKLFF; CDR3 DNA: TGCAGTGCTAGAGCCAGGGGGCTTTTAGTTGAAAAACTGTTTTTT
clone size: many; D gene: .; J gene: TRBJ2-5; V gene: TRBV12-3/TRBV12-4; CDR3 protein: CASSERPLVTQYF; CDR3 DNA: TGTGCCAGCAGCGAGCGTCCCCTTGTGACCCAGTACTTC
clone size: few; D gene: TRBD1; J gene: TRBJ1-1; V gene: TRBV27; CDR3 protein: CASSLSGQGAPEAFF; CDR3 DNA: TGTGCCAGCAGTTTATCGGGTCAGGGGGCTCCTGAAGCTTTCTTT